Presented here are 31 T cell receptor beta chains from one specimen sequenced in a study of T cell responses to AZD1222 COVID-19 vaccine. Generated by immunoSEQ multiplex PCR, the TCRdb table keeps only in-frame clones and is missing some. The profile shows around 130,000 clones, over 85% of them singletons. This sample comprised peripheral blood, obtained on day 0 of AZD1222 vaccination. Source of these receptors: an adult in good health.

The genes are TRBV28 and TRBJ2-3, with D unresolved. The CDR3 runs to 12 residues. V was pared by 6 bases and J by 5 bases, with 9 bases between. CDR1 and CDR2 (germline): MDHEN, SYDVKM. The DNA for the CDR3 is TGTGCCAGCAGGTCCCCGCGAGATACGCAGTATTTT. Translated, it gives CASRSPRDTQYF.

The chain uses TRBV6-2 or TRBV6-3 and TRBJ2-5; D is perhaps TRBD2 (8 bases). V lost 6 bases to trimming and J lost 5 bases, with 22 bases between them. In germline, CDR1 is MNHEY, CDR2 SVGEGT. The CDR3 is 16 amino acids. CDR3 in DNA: TGTGCCAGCAGCTCCGGGACTAGGGGGCCAGGGGAGACCCAGTACTTC. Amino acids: CASSSGTRGPGETQYF.

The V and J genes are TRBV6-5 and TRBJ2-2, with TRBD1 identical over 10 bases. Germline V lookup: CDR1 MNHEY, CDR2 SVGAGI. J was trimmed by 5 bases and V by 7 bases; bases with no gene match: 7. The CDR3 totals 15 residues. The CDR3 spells CASTRQGALTGELFF. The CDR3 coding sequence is TGTGCCAGCACTCGACAGGGGGCGCTGACCGGGGAGCTGTTTTTT.

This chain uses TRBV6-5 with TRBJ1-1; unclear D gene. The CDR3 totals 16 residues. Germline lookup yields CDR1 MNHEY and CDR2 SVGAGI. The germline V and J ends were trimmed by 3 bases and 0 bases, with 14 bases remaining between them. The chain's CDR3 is CASSYGLMGLNTEAFF. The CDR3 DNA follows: TGTGCCAGCAGTTATGGCTTAATGGGCTTGAACACTGAAGCTTTCTTT.

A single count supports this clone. CDR3 loop: CASSYGLGNEQFF. The CDR3 coding sequence is TGTGCCAGCAGTTACGGTTTGGGCAATGAGCAGTTCTTC. The chain carries TRBV6-5 and TRBJ2-1, with unresolved D. Germline lookup yields CDR1 MNHEY and CDR2 SVGAGI. The CDR3 totals 13 residues. V was clipped by 2 bases and J by 6 bases, with 8 bases between them.

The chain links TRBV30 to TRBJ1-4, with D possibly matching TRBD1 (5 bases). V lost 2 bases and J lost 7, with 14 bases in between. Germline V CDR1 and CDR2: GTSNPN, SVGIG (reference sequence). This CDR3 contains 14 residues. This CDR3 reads CAWSRGQGGEKLFF. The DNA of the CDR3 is TGTGCCTGGAGTAGAGGGCAGGGTGGTGAAAAACTGTTTTTT.

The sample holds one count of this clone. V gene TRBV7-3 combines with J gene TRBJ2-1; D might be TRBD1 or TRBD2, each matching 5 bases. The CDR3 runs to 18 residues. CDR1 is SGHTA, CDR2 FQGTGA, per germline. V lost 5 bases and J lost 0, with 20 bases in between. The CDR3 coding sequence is TGTGCCAGCAGCCCCCACCCAGGGACCCCAAGCTCCTACAATGAGCAGTTCTTC. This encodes CASSPHPGTPSSYNEQFF.

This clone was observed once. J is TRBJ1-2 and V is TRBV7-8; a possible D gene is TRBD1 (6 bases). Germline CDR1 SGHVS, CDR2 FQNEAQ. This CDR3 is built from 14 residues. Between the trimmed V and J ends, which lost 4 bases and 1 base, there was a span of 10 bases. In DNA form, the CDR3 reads TGTGCCAGCAGCTCAGGACAGAGTAACTATGGCTACACCTTC. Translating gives CASSSGQSNYGYTF.

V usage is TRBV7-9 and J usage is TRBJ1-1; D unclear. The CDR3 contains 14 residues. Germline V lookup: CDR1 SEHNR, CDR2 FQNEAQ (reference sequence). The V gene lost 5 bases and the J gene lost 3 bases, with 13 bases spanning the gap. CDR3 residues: CASSPWAGDTEAFF. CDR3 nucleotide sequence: TGTGCCAGCAGCCCCTGGGCGGGTGACACTGAAGCTTTCTTT.

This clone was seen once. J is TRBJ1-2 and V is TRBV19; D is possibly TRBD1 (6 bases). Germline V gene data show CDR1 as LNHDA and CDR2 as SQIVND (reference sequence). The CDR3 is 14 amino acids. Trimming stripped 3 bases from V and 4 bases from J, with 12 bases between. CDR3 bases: TGTGCCAGTAGTATCCAGACAGGACTCTATGGCTACACCTTC. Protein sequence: CASSIQTGLYGYTF.

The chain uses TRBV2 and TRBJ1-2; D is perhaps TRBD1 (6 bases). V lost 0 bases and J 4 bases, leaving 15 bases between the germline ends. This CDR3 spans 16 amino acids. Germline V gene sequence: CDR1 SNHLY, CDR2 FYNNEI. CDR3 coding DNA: TGTGCCAGCAGTGAAGCTCCGACAGGAGGTACCTATGGCTACACCTTC. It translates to CASSEAPTGGTYGYTF.

CDR3 protein: CARIVLGRKNTEAFF. The CDR3 DNA is TGTGCCAGGATTGTTCTGGGACGGAAGAACACTGAAGCTTTCTTT. The chain uses TRBV2 and TRBJ1-1, with a possible D match to TRBD1 (5 bases). The CDR3 extends over 15 amino acids. Trimming took 9 bases from V and 1 from J, leaving 18 bases between them. The germline CDR1 and CDR2 sequences are SNHLY and FYNNEI.

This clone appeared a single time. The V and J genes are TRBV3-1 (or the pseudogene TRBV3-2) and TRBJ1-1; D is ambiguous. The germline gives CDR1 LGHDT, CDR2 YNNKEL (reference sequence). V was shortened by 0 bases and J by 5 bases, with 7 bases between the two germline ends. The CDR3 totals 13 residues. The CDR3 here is CASSQDLMTEAFF. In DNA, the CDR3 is TGTGCCAGCAGCCAAGATCTGATGACTGAAGCTTTCTTT.

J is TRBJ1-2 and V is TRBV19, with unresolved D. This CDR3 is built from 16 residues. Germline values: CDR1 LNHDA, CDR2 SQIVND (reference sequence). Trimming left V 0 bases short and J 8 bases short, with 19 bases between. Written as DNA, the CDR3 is TGTGCCAGTAGTATAGACCCTCGTCGTCGGGCCGAGGGCTACACCTTC. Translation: CASSIDPRRRAEGYTF.

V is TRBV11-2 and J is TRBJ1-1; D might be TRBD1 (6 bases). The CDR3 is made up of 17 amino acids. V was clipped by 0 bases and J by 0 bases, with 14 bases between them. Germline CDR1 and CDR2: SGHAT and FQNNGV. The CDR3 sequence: CASSLDWGGDMNTEAFF. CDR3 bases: TGTGCCAGCAGCTTAGATTGGGGGGGGGACATGAACACTGAAGCTTTCTTT.

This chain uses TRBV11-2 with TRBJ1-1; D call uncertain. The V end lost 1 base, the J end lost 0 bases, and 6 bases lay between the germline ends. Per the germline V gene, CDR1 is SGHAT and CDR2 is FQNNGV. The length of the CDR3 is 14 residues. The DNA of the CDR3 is TGTGCCAGCAGCTTAGCACAGCTGAACACTGAAGCTTTCTTT. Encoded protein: CASSLAQLNTEAFF.

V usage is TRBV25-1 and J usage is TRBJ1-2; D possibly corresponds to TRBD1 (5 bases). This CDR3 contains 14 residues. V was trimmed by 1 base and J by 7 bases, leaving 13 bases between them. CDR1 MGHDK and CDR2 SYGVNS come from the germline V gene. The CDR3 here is CASSESAGRVGYTF. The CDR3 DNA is TGTGCCAGCAGTGAATCTGCAGGGAGGGTTGGCTACACCTTC.

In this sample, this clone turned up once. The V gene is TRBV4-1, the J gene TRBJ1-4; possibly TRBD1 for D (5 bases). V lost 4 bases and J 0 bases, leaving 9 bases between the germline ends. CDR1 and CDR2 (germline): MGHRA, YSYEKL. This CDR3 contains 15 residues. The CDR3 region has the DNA TGCGCCAGCAGCCCCCAGGGAGCAACTAATGAAAAACTGTTTTTT. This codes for CASSPQGATNEKLFF.

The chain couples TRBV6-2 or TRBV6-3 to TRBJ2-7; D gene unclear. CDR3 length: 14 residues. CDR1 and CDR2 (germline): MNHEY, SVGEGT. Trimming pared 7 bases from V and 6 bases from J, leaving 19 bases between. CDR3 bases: TGTGCCAGCATCCCACACGGATCTCCGAGCGAGCAGTACTTC. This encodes CASIPHGSPSEQYF.

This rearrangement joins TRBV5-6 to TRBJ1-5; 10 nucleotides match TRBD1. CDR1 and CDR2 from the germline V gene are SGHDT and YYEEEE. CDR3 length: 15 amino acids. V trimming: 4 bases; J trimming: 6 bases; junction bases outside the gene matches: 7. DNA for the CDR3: TGTGCCAGCAGCCTGACAGGGGGCGACGGTCAGCCCCAGCATTTT. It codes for CASSLTGGDGQPQHF.

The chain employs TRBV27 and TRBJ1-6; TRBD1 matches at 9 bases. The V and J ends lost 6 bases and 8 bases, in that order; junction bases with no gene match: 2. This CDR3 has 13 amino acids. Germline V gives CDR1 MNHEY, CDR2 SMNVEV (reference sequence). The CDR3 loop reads CASRGQGYSPLHF. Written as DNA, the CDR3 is TGTGCCAGCAGGGGACAGGGTTATTCACCCCTCCACTTT.

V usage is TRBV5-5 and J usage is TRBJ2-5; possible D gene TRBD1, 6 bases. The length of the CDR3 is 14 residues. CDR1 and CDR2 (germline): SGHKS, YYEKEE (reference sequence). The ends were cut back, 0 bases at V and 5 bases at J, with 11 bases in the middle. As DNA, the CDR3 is TGTGCCAGCAGCTTGGTCGGGACACGTGAGACCCAGTACTTC. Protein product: CASSLVGTRETQYF.

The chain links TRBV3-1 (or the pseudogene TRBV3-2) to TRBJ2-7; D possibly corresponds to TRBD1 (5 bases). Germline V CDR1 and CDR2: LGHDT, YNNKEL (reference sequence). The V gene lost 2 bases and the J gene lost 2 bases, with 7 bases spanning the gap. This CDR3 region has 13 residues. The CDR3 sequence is CASSQRGAYEQYF. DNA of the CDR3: TGTGCCAGCAGCCAAAGGGGCGCCTACGAGCAGTACTTC.

The CDR3 nucleotides are TGTGCCAGCAGCCCCCGACTAGCGGGCCTTATCACAGATACGCAGTATTTT. Residues: CASSPRLAGLITDTQYF. This chain links TRBV11-2 with TRBJ2-3; 10 bases align to TRBD2. V dropped 5 bases and J dropped 2; count of bases not matched to a gene: 10. This CDR3 is 17 amino acids long. Per germline, CDR1 SGHAT and CDR2 FQNNGV.

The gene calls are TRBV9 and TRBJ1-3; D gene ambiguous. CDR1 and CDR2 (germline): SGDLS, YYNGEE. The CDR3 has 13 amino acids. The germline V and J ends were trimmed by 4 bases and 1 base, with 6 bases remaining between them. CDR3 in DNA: TGTGCCAGCAGCCCGGGGTCTGGAAACACCATATATTTT. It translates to CASSPGSGNTIYF.

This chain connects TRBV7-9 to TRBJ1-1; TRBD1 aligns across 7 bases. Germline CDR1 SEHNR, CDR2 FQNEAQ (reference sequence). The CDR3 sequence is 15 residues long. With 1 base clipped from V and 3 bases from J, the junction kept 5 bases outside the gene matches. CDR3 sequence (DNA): TGTGCCAGCAGCTTAGGCGCAGGGGGGGACACTGAAGCTTTCTTT. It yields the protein CASSLGAGGDTEAFF.

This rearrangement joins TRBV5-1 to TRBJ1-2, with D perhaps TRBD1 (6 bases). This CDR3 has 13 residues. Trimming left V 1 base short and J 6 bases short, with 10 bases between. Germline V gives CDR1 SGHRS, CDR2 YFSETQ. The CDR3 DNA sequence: TGCGCCAGCAGCTTGCTAGGGGGTGATGGCTACACCTTC. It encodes CASSLLGGDGYTF.

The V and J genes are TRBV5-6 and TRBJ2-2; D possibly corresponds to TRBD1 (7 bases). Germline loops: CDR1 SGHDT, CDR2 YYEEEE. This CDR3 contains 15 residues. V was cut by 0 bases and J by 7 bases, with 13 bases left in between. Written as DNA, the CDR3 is TGTGCCAGCAGCTTGGTCTACAGGGGAGGCGGGGAGCTGTTTTTT. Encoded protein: CASSLVYRGGGELFF.

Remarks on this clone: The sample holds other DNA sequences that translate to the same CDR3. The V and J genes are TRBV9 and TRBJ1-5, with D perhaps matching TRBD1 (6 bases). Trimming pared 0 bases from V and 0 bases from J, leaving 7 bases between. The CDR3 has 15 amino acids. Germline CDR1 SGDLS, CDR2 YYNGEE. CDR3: CASSVEGVSNQPQHF. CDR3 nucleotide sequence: TGTGCCAGCAGCGTAGAGGGGGTTAGCAATCAGCCCCAGCATTTT.

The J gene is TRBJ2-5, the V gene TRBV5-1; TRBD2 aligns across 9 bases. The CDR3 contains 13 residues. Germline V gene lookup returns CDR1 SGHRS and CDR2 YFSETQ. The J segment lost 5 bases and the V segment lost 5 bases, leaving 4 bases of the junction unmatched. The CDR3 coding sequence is TGCGCCAGCAGACCAGCGGGGGGTGAGACCCAGTACTTC. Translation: CASRPAGGETQYF.

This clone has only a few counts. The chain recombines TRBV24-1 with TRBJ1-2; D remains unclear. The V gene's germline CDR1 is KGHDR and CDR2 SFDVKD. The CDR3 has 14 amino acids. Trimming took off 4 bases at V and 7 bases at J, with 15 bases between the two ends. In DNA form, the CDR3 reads TGTGCCACCAGTGACCCGACCAGGTCTTTTGGCTACACCTTC. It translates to CATSDPTRSFGYTF.